This T cell receptor (beta chain) appears in the sequencing data of a study of cytomegalovirus exposure and HLA in healthy donors. V was clipped by 6 bases and J by 11 bases; unmatched bases: 8. Per germline, CDR1 MNHEY and CDR2 SVGAGI. This CDR3 has 13 amino acids. The PCR contained 60 Vbeta and 13 Jbeta primers. The repertoire was sequenced with immunoSEQ multiplex PCR; TCRdb's copy has only in-frame clones and lacks some. The sample shows 150,000 to 200,000 clones, about 62% of them seen only once. Points on this clone: Its cognate antigen is unknown.

Study observations and caveats: In a later analysis, a missense DCLRE1C variant was linked to TCR beta V- and J-gene trimming. Testing in vitro showed three CMV-associated chains specific for CMV antigens. As was reported, the classifier diagnosed cytomegalovirus status with high specificity and sensitivity.

V and J are TRBV6-5 and TRBJ2-3, with 10 bases fitting TRBD1. Material for sequencing was PBMCs. The TCR sequence derives from a man aged 35 to 55 in good health and CMV-seronegative. The CDR3 DNA is TGTGCCAGCAGGGGCGACCGGGACAGGGGGCAGTATTTT. It codes for CASRGDRDRGQYF.